This TCR beta chain is drawn from a study of cytomegalovirus exposure and HLA in healthy donors. Whole-study results and caveats: Immune exposure data for these donors was limited to CMV serostatus. Researchers reportedly found TCR beta sequences accurately predicted most subjects' HLA-A and HLA-B alleles.

With 60 Vbeta and 13 Jbeta primers, the PCR was carried out. Using immunoSEQ multiplex PCR, the repertoire was profiled, and TCRdb retains in-frame clones only, with some absent. The profile shows 100,000 to 150,000 clones, roughly 83% of them singletons. Of note for this clone: As yet, its antigen is unknown. Additional DNA sequences in this sample encode the identical CDR3.

This receptor was obtained from a girl aged 2 to 9 in good health and CMV-seronegative. The source material was PBMCs.

CDR3 bases: TGTGCCAGCTCACCGGACAGGGGCAATCAGCCCCAGCATTTT. Translating gives CASSPDRGNQPQHF. This chain uses TRBV18 with TRBJ1-5, with 8 bases fitting TRBD1. The J segment lost 2 bases and the V segment lost 3 bases, leaving 0 bases of the junction unmatched. This CDR3 contains 14 residues. CDR1 is KGHSH and CDR2 is LQKENI in the germline V gene.